The 28 T cell receptor beta chains given below trace back to one sample, sequenced in a study of PD-1 blockade in mismatch repair-deficient tumors. Sequenced by immunoSEQ multiplex PCR; TCRdb stores in-frame clones only, minus some. This table holds tens of thousands of clones, approximately 82% found once. The sequencing here drew on peripheral blood, taken 2 weeks after starting pembrolizumab. The receptors come from an adult with mismatch repair-deficient cancer.

The rearrangement links TRBV2 to TRBJ2-1, with 7 bases aligning to TRBD2. Germline V gives CDR1 SNHLY, CDR2 FYNNEI. V lost 6 bases to trimming and J lost 0 bases; unmatched junction nucleotides: 2. The CDR3 has 14 amino acids. The CDR3 DNA reads as TGTGCCAGCAGGGGGGACTACTCCTACAATGAGCAGTTCTTC. This codes for CASRGDYSYNEQFF.

The CDR3 sequence: CASSHIQGADTQYF. The CDR3 DNA sequence: TGCGCCAGCAGCCACATACAGGGGGCAGATACGCAGTATTTT. This chain joins TRBV4-1 and TRBJ2-3, with 8 bases that match TRBD1. The germline V gene has CDR1 MGHRA and CDR2 YSYEKL. The trim removed 3 bases at V and 4 bases at J, leaving 3 bases unmatched. The CDR3 runs 14 residues.

The gene calls are TRBV7-3 and TRBJ2-5; 8 bases line up with TRBD2. Germline V lookup: CDR1 SGHTA, CDR2 FQGTGA. This CDR3 has 15 amino acids. V trimming: 4 bases; J trimming: 1 base; junction bases outside the gene matches: 5. The DNA for the CDR3 is TGTGCCAGCAGCTACAGCGCGGGGGGCCAAGAGACCCAGTACTTC. Encoded protein: CASSYSAGGQETQYF.

V is TRBV5-6 and J is TRBJ1-4; D gene ambiguous. CDR3 length equals 14 residues. Germline CDR1 SGHDT, CDR2 YYEEEE. Trimming removed 0 bases from V and 11 bases from J, with 14 bases in between. The CDR3 sequence: CASSLGGPGLKLFF. CDR3 coding DNA: TGTGCCAGCAGCTTGGGTGGCCCGGGGTTGAAACTGTTTTTT.

V and J are TRBV2 and TRBJ2-1, with D maybe TRBD2 (5 bases). From germline, CDR1 is SNHLY and CDR2 FYNNEI. Trimming took off 4 bases at V and 8 bases at J, with 15 bases between the two ends. The CDR3 length is 14 residues. The CDR3 spells CASSVVPPRDEQFF. In nucleotides, the CDR3 is TGTGCCAGCAGTGTCGTCCCCCCGAGGGATGAGCAGTTCTTC.

This clone was seen just once. The chain combines TRBV14 with TRBJ1-2; D is ambiguous. V lost 1 base to trimming and J lost 9 bases, with 12 bases between them. The CDR3 is 13 residues long. The V gene's germline CDR1 is SGHDN and CDR2 FVKESK. The CDR3 loop reads CASSQGEALSYTF. CDR3 DNA sequence: TGTGCCAGCAGCCAAGGGGAGGCATTGAGCTACACCTTC.

This clone was picked up a small number of times. The rearrangement links TRBV4-2 to TRBJ1-1; D possibly corresponds to TRBD1 (5 bases). This CDR3 comprises 15 residues. Looked up from germline, CDR1 is LGHNA and CDR2 is YNFKEQ. The V end was cut by 4 bases, the J end by 4 bases, with 16 bases between. The chain's CDR3 is CASSPTGGLRTEAFF. The CDR3 DNA follows: TGTGCCAGCAGCCCAACTGGGGGACTCCGCACTGAAGCTTTCTTT.

This clone was detected a few times. The genes are TRBV18 and TRBJ2-7; TRBD1 or TRBD2 may be the D gene (5 bases each). V shed 6 bases and J shed 0 bases, with 12 bases lying between them. This CDR3 comprises 14 residues. The germline CDR1 and CDR2 sequences are KGHSH and LQKENI. The CDR3 sequence is CASSRGATSYEQYF. The CDR3 bases are TGTGCCAGCTCGAGAGGGGCCACCTCCTACGAGCAGTACTTC.

The table lists this clone with a count of one. The gene calls are TRBV28 and TRBJ1-5; D ambiguous. From germline, CDR1 is MDHEN and CDR2 SYDVKM. The CDR3 consists of 15 residues. Trimming removed 8 bases from V and 0 bases from J, with 14 bases in between. This chain's CDR3 is CASSALGNSNQPQHF. In DNA, the CDR3 is TGTGCCAGCTCTGCGCTGGGAAATAGCAATCAGCCCCAGCATTTT.

The chain recombines TRBV11-2 with TRBJ2-1, with D perhaps matching TRBD1 or TRBD2 (5 bases each). The CDR3 sequence is 16 residues long. V gave up 7 bases and J gave up 2 bases, with 18 bases separating them. The germline gives CDR1 SGHAT, CDR2 FQNNGV. The CDR3 coding sequence is TGTGCCAGCAACACAGCGGCGGACACCCCCTACAATGAGCAGTTCTTC. Translated: CASNTAADTPYNEQFF.

This chain's CDR3 is CASSQDWGGYEQYF. CDR3 DNA sequence: TGCGCCAGCAGCCAAGATTGGGGGGGGTACGAGCAGTACTTC. The chain recombines TRBV4-1 with TRBJ2-7, with TRBD2 identical over 7 bases. The length of the CDR3 is 14 residues. Germline CDR1 and CDR2: MGHRA and YSYEKL. The V gene end was trimmed by 0 bases and the J gene end by 4 bases; junction bases not matched to a gene: 3.

The V and J genes are TRBV7-9 and TRBJ2-1; 10 nucleotides agree with TRBD2. The germline gives CDR1 SEHNR, CDR2 FQNEAQ (reference sequence). V trimming: 1 base; J trimming: 10 bases; junction bases outside the gene matches: 4. This CDR3 has 14 residues. The CDR3 here is CASSLDLAGVEQFF. For the CDR3, the DNA is TGTGCCAGCAGCTTAGACCTAGCGGGAGTCGAGCAGTTCTTC.

The V call is TRBV2, the J call TRBJ1-5; D possibly corresponds to TRBD1 (6 bases). V lost 11 bases and J lost 2, with 13 bases in between. Germline lookup yields CDR1 SNHLY and CDR2 FYNNEI. CDR3 length: 13 residues. The CDR3: CAAGGGGNQPQHF. The CDR3 coding sequence is TGTGCCGCCGGAGGGGGAGGCAATCAGCCCCAGCATTTT.

This chain connects TRBV5-1 to TRBJ2-5; 9 bases agree with TRBD2. Trimming cost V 4 bases and J 2 bases; bases outside gene matches: 9. Per germline, CDR1 SGHRS and CDR2 YFSETQ. The CDR3 runs 16 residues. The CDR3 bases are TGCGCCAGCAGCGCCGGGACTAGCTATGTTCAAGAGACCCAGTACTTC. Protein sequence: CASSAGTSYVQETQYF. The full variable domain, its missing parts supplied by reference TRBV5-1 and TRBJ2-5, is KAGVTQTPRYLIKTRGQQVTLSCSPISGHRSVSWYQQTPGQGLQFLFEYFSETQRNKGNFPGRFSGRQFSNSRSEMNVSTLELGDSALYLCASSAGTSYVQETQYFGPGTRLLVL.

This clone was counted a single time. The chain carries TRBV5-1 and TRBJ2-2; TRBD2 matches at 10 bases. This CDR3 has 19 amino acids. The germline V gene has CDR1 SGHRS and CDR2 YFSETQ. V lost 3 bases, J lost 0 bases, and 11 bases stayed unmatched. Written as DNA, the CDR3 is TGCGCCAGCAGCTCCTGGAGGACTAGCGGAGCTACGAACACCGGGGAGCTGTTTTTT. Amino acids: CASSSWRTSGATNTGELFF.

The rearrangement uses TRBV2 and TRBJ2-4; 9 bases are a match to TRBD2. J was trimmed by 7 bases and V by 3 bases; bases with no gene match: 10. Germline CDR1 and CDR2: SNHLY and FYNNEI. This CDR3 region has 16 residues. CDR3 region: CASSDLSGSIFNIQYF. DNA for the CDR3: TGTGCCAGCAGTGACCTTAGCGGGAGTATCTTTAACATTCAGTACTTC.

The chain links TRBV25-1 to TRBJ2-7; 10 bases are a match to TRBD1. This CDR3 spans 13 amino acids. V shed 10 bases and J 1 base; nucleotides not matched to a gene: 4. Germline lookup yields CDR1 MGHDK and CDR2 SYGVNS. In DNA, the CDR3 is TGTGCCACCGGGACAGGGGCATCCTACGAGCAGTACTTC. It yields the protein CATGTGASYEQYF.

The rearrangement links TRBV5-4 to TRBJ2-3, with 7 bases lining up with TRBD2. CDR1 is SGHNT and CDR2 is YYREEE in the germline V gene (reference sequence). The length of the CDR3 is 14 residues. V lost 4 bases and J lost 5; bases outside the gene matches: 7. In nucleotides, the CDR3 is TGTGCCAGCAGCCAAGAAATAGCGGGAGATACGCAGTATTTT. Translated, it gives CASSQEIAGDTQYF.

A remark on this clone: The sample has other DNA sequences that encode this CDR3 too. V usage is TRBV18 and J usage is TRBJ1-1; 7 bases line up with TRBD1. Germline V gives CDR1 KGHSH, CDR2 LQKENI. Unmatched junction bases numbered 0, after V lost 3 bases and J lost 5 bases. The length of the CDR3 is 12 residues. CDR3 residues: CASSPGQTEAFF. Here the CDR3 DNA reads TGTGCCAGCTCACCGGGACAGACTGAAGCTTTCTTT.

This rearrangement joins TRBV5-1 to TRBJ2-7; D might be TRBD1 (6 bases). V gave up 4 bases and J gave up 6 bases, with 14 bases separating them. This CDR3 is built from 13 residues. From germline, CDR1 is SGHRS and CDR2 YFSETQ. The CDR3 coding sequence is TGCGCCAGCAGCCTCCGGGACACGGGCGAGCAGTACTTC. Translated, it gives CASSLRDTGEQYF.

This sequence joins TRBV6-1 and TRBJ2-5; either TRBD1 or TRBD2 may supply D (5 bases each). The CDR3 loop spans 14 amino acids. The V end lost 6 bases, the J end lost 2 bases, and 13 bases lay between the germline ends. Looked up from germline, CDR1 is MNHNS and CDR2 is SASEGT. DNA of the CDR3: TGTGCCAGCAGCCGGGACCCGCGGCAAGAGACCCAGTACTTC. It codes for CASSRDPRQETQYF.

The chain uses TRBV5-6 and TRBJ2-3; D is unresolved. The CDR3 contains 13 residues. Trimming cost V 0 bases and J 6 bases, with 8 bases left between them. Looked up from germline, CDR1 is SGHDT and CDR2 is YYEEEE. CDR3 sequence reads: CASSLGGLDTQYF. Here the CDR3 DNA reads TGTGCCAGCAGCTTGGGGGGTTTGGATACGCAGTATTTT.

This clone was found once. The V call is TRBV19, the J call TRBJ2-1, with TRBD2 identical over 7 bases. The CDR3 is made up of 13 amino acids. V lost 10 bases to trimming and J lost 7 bases; unmatched junction nucleotides: 10. Germline V gene data show CDR1 as LNHDA and CDR2 as SQIVND (reference sequence). The DNA of the CDR3 is TGTGCCACCCTTCTAGCGGAAGGGAATGAGCAGTTCTTC. It codes for CATLLAEGNEQFF.

This clone has a single count. This chain links TRBV6-5 with TRBJ1-2; D might be TRBD1 (5 bases). Trimming cost V 6 bases and J 1 base, with 12 bases left between them. CDR3 length: 14 residues. Germline V gene data show CDR1 as MNHEY and CDR2 as SVGAGI. The CDR3 loop is CASRTQEGNYGYTF. CDR3 sequence (DNA): TGTGCCAGCAGGACACAGGAGGGTAACTATGGCTACACCTTC.

The CDR3 spells CASRMESYYNEQFF. CDR3 coding DNA: TGCGCCAGCAGGATGGAGTCTTATTACAATGAGCAGTTCTTC. The chain carries TRBV5-1 and TRBJ2-1; D not resolved. Germline CDR1 reads SGHRS; CDR2 reads YFSETQ. CDR3 length: 14 residues. V was clipped by 5 bases and J by 4 bases, with 13 bases between them.

This chain links TRBV19 with TRBJ2-2; 10 bases agree with TRBD1. V trimming: 7 bases; J trimming: 6 bases; junction bases outside the gene matches: 8. The CDR3 is 15 residues long. Germline CDR1 LNHDA, CDR2 SQIVND (reference sequence). Here the CDR3 DNA reads TGTGCCAGTATCACGGGGACAGGGGATTCCGGGGAGCTGTTTTTT. Amino acids: CASITGTGDSGELFF.

V and J are TRBV7-9 and TRBJ1-3, with D perhaps matching TRBD1 (5 bases). Trimming left V 3 bases short and J 4 bases short, with 16 bases between. Germline CDR1 reads SEHNR; CDR2 reads FQNEAQ (reference sequence). This CDR3 region has 16 residues. The CDR3 nucleotides read TGTGCCAGCAGCTTCGGTAAGCGGGACTCCGGAAACACCATATATTTT. This sequence encodes CASSFGKRDSGNTIYF.

The rearrangement joins TRBV12-5 to TRBJ2-5, with 7 bases matching TRBD2. Per germline, CDR1 LGHNT and CDR2 FRNRAP. J gave up 1 base and V 3 bases, and 2 bases lay outside the gene matches. The CDR3 extends over 14 amino acids. The CDR3 spells CASGFGGSQETQYF. CDR3 DNA: TGTGCTAGTGGTTTCGGCGGGAGCCAAGAGACCCAGTACTTC.